The 9 T cell receptor beta chains listed next were all sequenced from one sample in a study of response to subunit inactivated influenza vaccine. TCRdb analysed the RT-PCR reads with MiXCR anew, one entry per CDR3 protein. The sample has 500,000 to 750,000 distinct CDR3 sequences; approximately 14% are singletons. The sequencing here drew on PBMCs from blood, taken 11 to 12 days after vaccination. The source of these receptors is a man between 50 and 59 years old who received an inactivated influenza vaccine.

This rearrangement joins TRBV5-1 to TRBJ2-1, with TRBD1 matching over 7 bases. Trimming took 7 bases from V and 5 from J; bases not matched to a gene: 12. The CDR3 runs 15 residues. Germline-derived CDR1 and CDR2 are SGHRS and YFSETQ. DNA of the CDR3: TGCGCCAGCGGGCCGGGTGGGACAGCGAACAATGAGCAGTTCTTC. Protein: CASGPGGTANNEQFF.

This CDR3 reads CSVLTIRGQETQYF. CDR3 sequence (DNA): TGCAGCGTATTGACGATCAGGGGCCAAGAGACCCAGTACTTC. V gene TRBV29-1 combines with J gene TRBJ2-5; a possible D gene is TRBD1 (6 bases). Per the germline V gene, CDR1 is SQVTM and CDR2 is ANQGSEA. Trimming took off 6 bases at V and 1 base at J, with 15 bases between the two ends. The CDR3 spans 14 residues.

The chain links TRBV3-1 to TRBJ2-1; 9 positions match TRBD2. J lost 2 bases, V lost 7 bases, and 6 bases had no gene match. This CDR3 is built from 15 residues. Per the germline V gene, CDR1 is LGHDT and CDR2 is YNNKEL (reference sequence). CDR3 loop: CASKRLAGAYNEQFF. The CDR3 DNA reads TGTGCCAGCAAGAGGTTAGCGGGAGCCTACAATGAGCAGTTCTTC.

The genes are TRBV10-3 and TRBJ1-2, with 7 bases aligning to TRBD1. V lost 6 bases and J lost 1; bases outside the gene matches: 5. This CDR3 has 14 amino acids. Germline CDR1 reads ENHRY; CDR2 reads SYGVKD. Here the CDR3 DNA reads TGTGCCATCAGCATCGGGACAGATAACTATGGCTACACCTTC. Its protein product is CAISIGTDNYGYTF.

The sample holds many counts of this clonotype. Relative to the germline gene, one junction end is altered; a read error may explain this. The J gene is TRBJ2-2, the V gene TRBV3-1; TRBD2 matches 9 bases. This CDR3 has 15 amino acids. The V gene's germline CDR1 is LGHDT and CDR2 YNNKEL (reference sequence). CDR3 protein: CASRQAGGNTGELFF. CDR3 coding DNA: TGTGCCAGCAGGCAAGCGGGAGGGAACACCGGGGAGCTGTTTTTT.

This sequence joins TRBV20-1 and TRBJ2-7; no clear D. Germline V gene lookup returns CDR1 DFQATT and CDR2 SNEGSKA (reference sequence). This CDR3 region has 13 residues. Between the trimmed V and J ends, which lost 0 bases and 3 bases, there was a span of 9 bases. CDR3 sequence reads: CSARDQVLYEQYF. The CDR3 coding sequence is TGCAGTGCTAGAGATCAGGTCCTCTACGAGCAGTACTTC.

The chain is built from TRBV9 and TRBJ2-3; D unclear. The CDR3 sequence is 14 residues long. V lost 6 bases to trimming and J lost 2 bases, with 13 bases between them. Germline values: CDR1 SGDLS, CDR2 YYNGEE. The CDR3, as DNA: TGTGCCAGCACCTCCGCCCCTGACACAGATACGCAGTATTTT. It is translated as CASTSAPDTDTQYF.

The V gene is TRBV7-8, the J gene TRBJ2-5; TRBD2 aligns across 10 bases. This CDR3 contains 17 residues. Trimming took 1 base from V and 5 from J; bases not matched to a gene: 10. Germline CDR1 SGHVS, CDR2 FQNEAQ. CDR3 in DNA: TGTGCCAGCAGCTTAGGCGCAGCGGGAGGGCCAGGGGAGACCCAGTACTTC. Amino acids: CASSLGAAGGPGETQYF.

The rearrangement uses TRBV5-6 and TRBJ2-4, with D possibly matching TRBD2 (6 bases). This CDR3 is 16 amino acids long. Germline V CDR1 and CDR2: SGHDT, YYEEEE. Deletions cut 0 bases from V and 7 bases from J, with 17 bases between. The CDR3 sequence: CASSLAAGSRGNIQYF. The CDR3 DNA reads as TGTGCCAGCAGCTTGGCTGCGGGGTCGAGAGGGAACATTCAGTACTTC.